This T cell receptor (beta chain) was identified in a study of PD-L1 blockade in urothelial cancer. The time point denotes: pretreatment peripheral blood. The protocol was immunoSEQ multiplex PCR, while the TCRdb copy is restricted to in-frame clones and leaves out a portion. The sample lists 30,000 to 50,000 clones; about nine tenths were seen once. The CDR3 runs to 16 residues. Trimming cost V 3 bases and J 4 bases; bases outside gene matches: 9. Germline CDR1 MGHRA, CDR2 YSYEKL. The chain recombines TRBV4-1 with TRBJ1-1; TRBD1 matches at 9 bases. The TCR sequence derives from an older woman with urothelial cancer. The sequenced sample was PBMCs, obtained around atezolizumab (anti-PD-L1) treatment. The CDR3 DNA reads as TGCGCCAGCAGCCATACTCGGACAGGGGTGATCACTGAAGCTTTCTTT. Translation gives CASSHTRTGVITEAFF.